One sample yielded the 9 T cell receptor beta chains listed below, sequenced in a study of blood T cell repertoires in COVID-19. Profiling relied on immunoSEQ multiplex PCR, and the TCRdb table lists in-frame clones only, not all of them. The repertoire consists of 300,000 or so clones, with around four fifths occurring once and the leading ten covering about 1.2%. The material sequenced was peripheral blood. The receptor source for this set is a woman aged 45-59 years with acute or convalescent COVID-19.

This clone was detected only once. The chain is built from TRBV6-5 and TRBJ1-2, with D uncertain. From germline, CDR1 is MNHEY and CDR2 SVGAGI. Between the trimmed V and J ends, which lost 0 bases and 4 bases, there was a span of 12 bases. The CDR3 spans 15 residues. The CDR3 spells CASSYSVEAGYGYTF. The DNA for the CDR3 is TGTGCCAGCAGTTACTCGGTGGAAGCGGGCTATGGCTACACCTTC.

The sample holds one count of this clone. In DNA, the CDR3 is TGTGCCAGCTCACCTATATTTTCTGGGGCCAACGTCCTGACTTTC. This codes for CASSPIFSGANVLTF. The chain employs TRBV18 and TRBJ2-6; D call uncertain. Germline loops: CDR1 KGHSH, CDR2 LQKENI. V shed 3 bases and J shed 1 base, with 7 bases lying between them. The CDR3 runs to 15 residues.

The CDR3 DNA reads as TGTGCCAGCAGCTTACGGTCGGCGGCGGGAGTTGCCTACGAGCAGTACTTC. As protein: CASSLRSAAGVAYEQYF. The V gene is TRBV7-2, the J gene TRBJ2-7, with 7 bases aligning to TRBD2. Trimming cost V 2 bases and J 2 bases; bases outside gene matches: 12. The CDR3 runs to 17 residues. CDR1 SGHTA and CDR2 FQGNSA come from the germline V gene.

A few counts support this clone. The V call is TRBV7-2, the J call TRBJ1-2, with unresolved D. The CDR3 is made up of 12 amino acids. V was trimmed by 1 base and J by 7 bases, leaving 7 bases between them. The germline gives CDR1 SGHTA, CDR2 FQGNSA. This CDR3 reads CASSLGERGYTF. CDR3 in DNA: TGTGCCAGCAGCTTAGGGGAGCGTGGCTACACCTTC.

CDR3 sequence: CASSLGQGVQETQYF. For the CDR3, the DNA is TGCGCCAGCAGCTTGGGACAGGGAGTCCAAGAGACCCAGTACTTC. The chain combines TRBV5-1 with TRBJ2-5; 7 bases line up with TRBD1. CDR3 size: 15 residues. Trimming removed 0 bases from V and 1 base from J; junction bases left unmatched: 3. CDR1 and CDR2 (germline): SGHRS, YFSETQ. The whole variable domain, remainder taken from reference TRBV5-1 and TRBJ2-5, is KAGVTQTPRYLIKTRGQQVTLSCSPISGHRSVSWYQQTPGQGLQFLFEYFSETQRNKGNFPGRFSGRQFSNSRSEMNVSTLELGDSALYLCASSLGQGVQETQYFGPGTRLLVL.

This sequence joins TRBV30 and TRBJ1-5; D is undetermined. Germline V gives CDR1 GTSNPN, CDR2 SVGIG (reference sequence). The germline V and J ends were trimmed by 0 bases and 5 bases, with 8 bases remaining between them. This CDR3 spans 13 amino acids. In DNA, the CDR3 is TGTGCCTGGAGTGTTGGGCCCGATCAGCCCCAGCATTTT. This sequence encodes CAWSVGPDQPQHF.

This chain joins TRBV30 and TRBJ2-7; D not certain. This CDR3 spans 13 amino acids. V dropped 2 bases and J dropped 1 base, with 9 bases sitting between them. Germline values: CDR1 GTSNPN, CDR2 SVGIG (reference sequence). CDR3 in amino acids: CAWSSHPSYEQYV. In DNA, the CDR3 is TGTGCCTGGAGTTCACATCCTTCCTACGAGCAGTACGTC.

This chain joins TRBV28 and TRBJ1-2; D perhaps matches TRBD1 (6 bases). This CDR3 region has 11 residues. The V end was cut by 5 bases, the J end by 8 bases, with 9 bases between. Germline CDR1 MDHEN, CDR2 SYDVKM. The CDR3 DNA follows: TGTGCCAGCAGTAACGACAGGGGCTACACCTTC. It codes for CASSNDRGYTF.

The chain links TRBV4-2 to TRBJ2-2, with D maybe TRBD1 (6 bases). This CDR3 is 18 amino acids long. V lost 0 bases and J 6 bases, leaving 20 bases between the germline ends. Germline V lookup: CDR1 LGHNA, CDR2 YNFKEQ. The CDR3 DNA is TGTGCCAGCAGCCAAGAGGGTCCGGACAGCTTTTCGGCCGGGGAGCTGTTTTTT. Residues: CASSQEGPDSFSAGELFF.